A single T cell receptor (delta chain) is shown here with its context. A single base separates this from a much larger clone, so it may be a read error. TCRdb re-called clones from the RT-PCR reads using CATT. Of about 1,500 delta-chain clones in the sample, over 2% were seen once. The CDR3 contains 15 residues. Trimming took 5 bases from V and 0 from J; bases not matched to a gene: 8. Germline V lookup: CDR1 GEAIGNYY, CDR2 EKD. These data belong to a study of gamma-delta T cells after stem cell transplantation. The TCR comes from a human donor. It is not recorded whose cells these are; they may come from a transplant donor. This chain links TRDV2 with TRDJ1, with 7 bases aligning to TRDD3. The sequencing sample was made of gamma-delta T cells. The CDR3 loop is CACGMWGRHTDKLIF. The CDR3 DNA reads as TGTGCCTGTGGCATGTGGGGGAGACACACCGATAAACTCATCTTT.